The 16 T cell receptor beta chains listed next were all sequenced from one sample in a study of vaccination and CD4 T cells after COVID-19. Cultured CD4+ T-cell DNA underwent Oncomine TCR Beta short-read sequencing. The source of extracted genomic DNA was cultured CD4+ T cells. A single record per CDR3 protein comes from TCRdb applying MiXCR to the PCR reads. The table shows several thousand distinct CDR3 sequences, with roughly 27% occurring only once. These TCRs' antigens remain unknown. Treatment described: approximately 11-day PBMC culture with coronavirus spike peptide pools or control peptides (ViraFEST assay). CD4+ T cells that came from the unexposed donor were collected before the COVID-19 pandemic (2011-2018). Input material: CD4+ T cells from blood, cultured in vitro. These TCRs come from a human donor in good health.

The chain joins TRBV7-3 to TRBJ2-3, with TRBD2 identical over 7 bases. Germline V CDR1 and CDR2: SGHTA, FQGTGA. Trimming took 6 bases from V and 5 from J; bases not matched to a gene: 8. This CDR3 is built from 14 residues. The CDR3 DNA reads TGTGCCAGCAGTGCGGGAGCAGCGGGAGATACGCAGTATTTT. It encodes CASSAGAAGDTQYF. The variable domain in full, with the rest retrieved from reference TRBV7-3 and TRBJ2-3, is GAGVSQTPSNKVTEKGKYVELRCDPISGHTALYWYRQSLGQGPEFLIYFQGTGAADDSGLPNDRFFAVRPEGSVSTLKIQRTERGDSAVYLCASSAGAAGDTQYFGPGTRLTVL.

The CDR3 sequence is CASSSINRANYGYTF. The CDR3 bases are TGTGCCAGCAGCTCCATCAACAGGGCTAACTATGGCTACACCTTC. The genes are TRBV11-2 and TRBJ1-2; a weak D match, TRBD1 (6 bases). The V end lost 4 bases, the J end lost 0 bases, and 12 bases lay between the germline ends. The CDR3 has 15 amino acids. CDR1 SGHAT and CDR2 FQNNGV come from the germline V gene.

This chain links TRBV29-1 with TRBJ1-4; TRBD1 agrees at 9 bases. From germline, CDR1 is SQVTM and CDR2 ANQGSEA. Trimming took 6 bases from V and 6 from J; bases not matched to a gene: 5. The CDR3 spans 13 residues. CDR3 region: CSVLGQGHEKLFF. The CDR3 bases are TGCAGCGTCCTCGGACAGGGGCATGAAAAACTGTTTTTT.

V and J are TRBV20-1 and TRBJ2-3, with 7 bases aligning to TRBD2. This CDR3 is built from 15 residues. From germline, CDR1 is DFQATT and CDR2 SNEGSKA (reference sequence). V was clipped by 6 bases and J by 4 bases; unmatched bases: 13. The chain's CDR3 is CSARGASGSSDTQYF. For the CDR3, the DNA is TGCAGTGCCCGAGGGGCTAGCGGAAGCTCAGATACGCAGTATTTT.

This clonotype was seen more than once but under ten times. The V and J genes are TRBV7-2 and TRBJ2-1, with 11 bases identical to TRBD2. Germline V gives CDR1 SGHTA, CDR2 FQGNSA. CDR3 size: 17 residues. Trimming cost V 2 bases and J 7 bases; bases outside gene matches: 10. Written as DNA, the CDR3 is TGTGCCAGCAGCTTACCCATTTTTAGCGGGAGGGTGAATGAGCAGTTCTTC. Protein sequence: CASSLPIFSGRVNEQFF.

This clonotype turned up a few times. The CDR3 loop is CASSELANSEQYF. In DNA, the CDR3 is TGTGCCAGCAGTGAATTGGCTAATTCAGAGCAGTACTTC. The rearrangement uses TRBV25-1 and TRBJ2-7, with unresolved D. V shed 1 base and J shed 7 bases, with 11 bases lying between them. The CDR3 is 13 residues long. CDR1 is MGHDK and CDR2 is SYGVNS in the germline V gene.

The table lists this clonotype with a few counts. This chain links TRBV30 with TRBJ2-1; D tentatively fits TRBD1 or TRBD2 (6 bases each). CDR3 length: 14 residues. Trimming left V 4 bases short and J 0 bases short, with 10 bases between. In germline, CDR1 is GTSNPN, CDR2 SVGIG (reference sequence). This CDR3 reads CAWTRGASYNEQFF. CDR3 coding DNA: TGTGCCTGGACTAGGGGGGCCTCCTACAATGAGCAGTTCTTC.

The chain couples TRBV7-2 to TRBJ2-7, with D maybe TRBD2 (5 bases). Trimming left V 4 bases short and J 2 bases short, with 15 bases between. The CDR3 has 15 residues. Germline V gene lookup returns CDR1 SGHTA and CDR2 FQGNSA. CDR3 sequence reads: CASSSEGHPAYEQYF. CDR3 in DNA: TGTGCCAGCAGCTCCGAGGGCCATCCAGCCTACGAGCAGTACTTC.

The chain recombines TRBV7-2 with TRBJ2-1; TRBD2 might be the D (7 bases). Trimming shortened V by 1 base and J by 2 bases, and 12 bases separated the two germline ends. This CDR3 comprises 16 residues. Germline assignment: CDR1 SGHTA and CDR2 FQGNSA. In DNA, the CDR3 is TGTGCCAGCAGCTTAGGGGGGGGGCTTACCTACAATGAGCAGTTCTTC. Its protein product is CASSLGGGLTYNEQFF.

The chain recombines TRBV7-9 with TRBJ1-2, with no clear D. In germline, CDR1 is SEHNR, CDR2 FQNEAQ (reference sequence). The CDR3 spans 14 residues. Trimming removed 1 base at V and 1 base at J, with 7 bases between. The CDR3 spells CASSLDGYNYGYTF. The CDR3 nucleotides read TGTGCCAGCAGCTTAGACGGATATAACTATGGCTACACCTTC.

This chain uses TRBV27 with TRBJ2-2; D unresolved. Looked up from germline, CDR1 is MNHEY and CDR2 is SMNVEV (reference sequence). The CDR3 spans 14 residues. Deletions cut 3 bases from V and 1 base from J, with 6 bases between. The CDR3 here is CASSFLGNTGELFF. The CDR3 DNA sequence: TGTGCCAGCAGTTTTTTGGGGAACACCGGGGAGCTGTTTTTT.

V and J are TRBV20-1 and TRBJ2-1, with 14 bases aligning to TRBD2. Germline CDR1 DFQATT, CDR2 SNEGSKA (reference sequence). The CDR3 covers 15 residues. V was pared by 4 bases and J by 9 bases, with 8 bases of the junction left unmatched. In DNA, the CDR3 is TGCAGTGCTACTCCGACTAGCGGGAGGGTGGGTGAGCAGTTCTTC. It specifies CSATPTSGRVGEQFF.

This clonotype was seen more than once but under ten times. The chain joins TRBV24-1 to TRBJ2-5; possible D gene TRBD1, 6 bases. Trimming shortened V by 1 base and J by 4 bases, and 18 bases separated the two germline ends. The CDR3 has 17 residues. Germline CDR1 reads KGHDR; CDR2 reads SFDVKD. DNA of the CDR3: TGTGCCACCAGTGATTTTGCTACACAGGGTCCGGGAGAGACCCAGTACTTC. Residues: CATSDFATQGPGETQYF.

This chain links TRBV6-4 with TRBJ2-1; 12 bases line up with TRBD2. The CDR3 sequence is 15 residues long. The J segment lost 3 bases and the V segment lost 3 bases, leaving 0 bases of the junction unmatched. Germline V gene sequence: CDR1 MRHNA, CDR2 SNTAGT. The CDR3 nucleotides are TGTGCCAGCAGTGAGACTAGCGGGAGCTACAATGAGCAGTTCTTC. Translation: CASSETSGSYNEQFF.

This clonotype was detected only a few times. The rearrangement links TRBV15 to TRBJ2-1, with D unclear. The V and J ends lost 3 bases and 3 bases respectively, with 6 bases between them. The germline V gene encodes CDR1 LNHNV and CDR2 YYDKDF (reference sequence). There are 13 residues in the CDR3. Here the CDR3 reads CATSSIDYNEQFF. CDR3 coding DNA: TGTGCCACCAGCAGTATAGACTACAATGAGCAGTTCTTC.

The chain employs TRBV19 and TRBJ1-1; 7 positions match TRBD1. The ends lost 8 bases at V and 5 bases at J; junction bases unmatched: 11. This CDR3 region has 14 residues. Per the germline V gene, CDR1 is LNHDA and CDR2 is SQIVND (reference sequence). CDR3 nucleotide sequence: TGTGCCAGTGGGCGTGGACAGGTAACGACTGAAGCTTTCTTT. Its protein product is CASGRGQVTTEAFF.